This entry is about one TCR beta chain. One end of the junction fails to match germline, which may point to a read error. These data originate in a study of blood T cells in healthy people across ages. Study background: Roughly one uniquely barcoded beta molecule per two T cells was captured.

Next came a second PCR, run for roughly 6 to 11 cycles, which used a sample-barcoded 5' primer along with a J-beta primer mix. MiXCR, applied by TCRdb to the 5' RACE reads, yields one record per CDR3 protein. The repertoire holds about a million distinct CDR3 sequences, roughly half seen once, with 20% to 25% in the top ten. This CDR3 contains 13 residues. The germline CDR1 and CDR2 sequences are SGHTA and FQGNSA. The origin of this receptor is an older woman in good health. Source material: blood. The rearrangement links TRBV7-2 to TRBJ2-7, with TRBD2 as a possible D gene (5 bases). The J call is doubtful: the DNA matches TRBJ2-5 better. As DNA, the CDR3 is TGCGCCAGCGGAATTTTAAGGCAGGAGACCCAGTACTTC. Amino acids: CASGILRQETQYF.